This passage covers 29 T cell receptor beta chains from one sample sequenced in a study of CD8+CD57+ T cells in acquired aplastic anemia (dated by TCRdb to between 2017 and 2018). Sequencing was performed on an Illumina HiSeq 2000. Profiling of TCR beta VDJ combinations and CDR3 sequences used genomic DNA as the template. TCRdb reprocessing: public reads trimmed at Q25 with fastp, clones called with MiXCR, in-frame beta chains kept. When rows share a CDR3 protein, they turn into one entry using the most common DNA and genes. This sample gives about 160,000 distinct CDR3 sequences in total; approximately 40% of them show up just once. The leading ten clones occupy 1.1% of the sample. Sequencing was performed on sorted CD4+, CD8+, or CD8+CD57+ T cells (not recorded which) from PBMCs. The receptors stem from a human donor in good health.

This clonotype has a handful of counts. The genes are TRBV7-6 and TRBJ1-1, with D possibly being TRBD1 (5 bases). V was cut by 5 bases and J by 1 base, with 8 bases left in between. CDR3 length: 13 amino acids. Germline CDR1 and CDR2: SGHVS and FNYEAQ. CDR3 sequence (DNA): TGTGCCAGCAGCGTGGACACGAACACTGAAGCTTTCTTT. Translating it yields CASSVDTNTEAFF.

This clonotype was observed a few times. V and J are TRBV6-5 and TRBJ2-2; the D is unclear. The CDR3 covers 15 residues. The ends were cut back, 0 bases at V and 5 bases at J, with 10 bases in the middle. The germline CDR1 and CDR2 sequences are MNHEY and SVGAGI. The DNA for the CDR3 is TGTGCCAGCAGTTACTCGATGCGACAAACCGGGGAGCTGTTTTTT. Protein sequence: CASSYSMRQTGELFF.

This clonotype showed up just once. V gene TRBV5-1 combines with J gene TRBJ1-2, with 8 bases identical to TRBD1. From germline, CDR1 is SGHRS and CDR2 YFSETQ. This CDR3 contains 17 residues. The junction had 7 bases not matched to a gene; V was cut back by 0 bases and J by 0 bases. CDR3: CASSLGDRLSTNYGYTF. CDR3 sequence (DNA): TGCGCCAGCAGCTTGGGGGACAGGCTGTCTACTAACTATGGCTACACCTTC.

Comment on this clonotype: This CDR3 fails to terminate in the conserved phenylalanine or tryptophan, so it likely reflects a read error. The chain has TRBV24-1 and TRBJ2-5, with D possibly TRBD1 on 5 matching bases. CDR3 size: 16 residues. Germline-derived CDR1 and CDR2 are KGHDR and SFDVKD. CDR3: CATSDATAGRQGTQYL. The DNA for the CDR3 is TGTGCCACCAGTGACGCGACAGCCGGACGCCAAGGGACCCAGTACCTC.

This clonotype was seen at least ten times. The rearrangement uses TRBV20-1 and TRBJ1-1, with D possibly matching TRBD1 (5 bases). V was pared by 3 bases and J by 7 bases, with 15 bases between. Germline CDR1 is DFQATT and CDR2 is SNEGSKA (reference sequence). The CDR3 loop spans 13 amino acids. Here the CDR3 reads CSASPPAGGEAFF. The CDR3 region has the DNA TGCAGTGCTAGTCCCCCTGCTGGGGGTGAAGCTTTCTTT.

This clonotype was seen repeatedly, ten times or more. CDR3 nucleotide sequence: TGTGCCAGCACAAGGCAGGCGAACACCGGGGAGCTGTTTTTT. Translated: CASTRQANTGELFF. The chain joins TRBV6-4 to TRBJ2-2; no firm D call. Looked up from germline, CDR1 is MRHNA and CDR2 is SNTAGT. The V end was cut by 7 bases, the J end by 0 bases, with 9 bases between. This CDR3 is built from 14 residues.

This clonotype showed up just a few times. CDR3 region: CASSFTGDDNSPLHF. The CDR3 DNA follows: TGTGCCAGCAGCTTTACAGGGGATGACAATTCACCCCTCCACTTT. The V call is TRBV7-8, the J call TRBJ1-6; 7 bases map to TRBD1. The germline CDR1 and CDR2 sequences are SGHVS and FQNEAQ. The V and J ends lost 3 bases and 7 bases, in that order; junction bases with no gene match: 6. The length of the CDR3 is 15 residues.

V gene TRBV19 combines with J gene TRBJ1-5; D is possibly TRBD1 (6 bases). This CDR3 comprises 14 residues. Trimming took 4 bases from V and 6 from J, leaving 13 bases between them. The germline CDR1 and CDR2 sequences are LNHDA and SQIVND (reference sequence). CDR3 loop: CASSNAGVSQPQHF. The CDR3 DNA sequence: TGTGCCAGTAGTAACGCAGGGGTTTCTCAGCCCCAGCATTTT.

On this clonotype: The CDR3 does not end in the conserved phenylalanine or tryptophan, so this is likely a read error. The gene calls are TRBV10-1 and TRBJ1-6; no clear D gene. V was shortened by 11 bases and J by 8 bases, with 22 bases between the two germline ends. CDR1 and CDR2 (germline): WNHNN, SYGVQD (reference sequence). This CDR3 is built from 15 residues. The CDR3 region is CAGLRGSVCYSPLHY. DNA of the CDR3: TGCGCCGGACTTCGGGGTTCAGTGTGTTATTCACCCCTCCACTAT.

Ten or more counts support this clonotype. CDR3 in amino acids: CASSVRGIPYNEQFF. CDR3 bases: TGTGCCAGCAGCGTGAGGGGTATCCCCTACAATGAGCAGTTCTTC. The gene calls are TRBV9 and TRBJ2-1; the D gene could be TRBD1 or TRBD2 (5 bases each). Per the germline V gene, CDR1 is SGDLS and CDR2 is YYNGEE. CDR3 size: 15 residues. V shed 2 bases and J shed 2 bases, with 11 bases lying between them.

The chain joins TRBV10-1 to TRBJ2-7; D remains unclear. The V end lost 5 bases, the J end lost 2 bases, and 16 bases lay between the germline ends. The CDR3 length is 15 residues. The germline V gene encodes CDR1 WNHNN and CDR2 SYGVQD (reference sequence). The CDR3 spells CASSRDSNPPYEQYF. CDR3 bases: TGCGCCAGCAGTCGAGACTCCAACCCCCCCTACGAGCAGTACTTC.

Many counts were recorded for this clonotype. The V call is TRBV12-3 or TRBV12-4, the J call TRBJ2-1; weak D call: TRBD1 (6 bases). The length of the CDR3 is 15 residues. V was trimmed by 6 bases and J by 3 bases, leaving 15 bases between them. CDR3 nucleotide sequence: TGTGCCAGCAGCCTCGGACAGAACCTCTACAATGAGCAGTTCTTC. Translating gives CASSLGQNLYNEQFF.

As concerns this clonotype: A much larger clone sits a single nucleotide away, making a read error possible. This chain links TRBV6-5 with TRBJ2-7; a weak D match, TRBD1 (5 bases). Germline CDR1 MNHEY, CDR2 SVGAGI. The CDR3 is 15 amino acids. In DNA form, the CDR3 reads TGTGTCAGCAGTTACTCGAGACAGCCTATCTACGAGCAGTACTTC. Translated, it gives CVSSYSRQPIYEQYF.

This clonotype showed up many times. The rearrangement links TRBV28 to TRBJ2-7; 7 bases line up with TRBD2. Germline loops: CDR1 MDHEN, CDR2 SYDVKM. V trimming: 6 bases; J trimming: 0 bases; junction bases outside the gene matches: 5. CDR3 size: 14 residues. CDR3 sequence: CASSLGGSSYEQYF. The CDR3 DNA follows: TGTGCCAGCAGCTTAGGCGGGAGCTCCTACGAGCAGTACTTC.

In this sample, this clonotype turned up once. The CDR3 does not end in the conserved phenylalanine or tryptophan, so this is likely a read error. The V call is TRBV19, the J call TRBJ1-1, with 7 bases aligning to TRBD1. CDR3 size: 14 residues. With V trimmed by 7 bases and J by 4 bases, 9 bases remained unmatched. CDR1 LNHDA and CDR2 SQIVND come from the germline V gene (reference sequence). The CDR3 spells CASIREQGSTEAFL. CDR3 sequence (DNA): TGTGCCAGTATTAGGGAACAGGGGTCCACTGAAGCTTTCCTT.

CDR3 sequence: CASSQREPHNEQFF. CDR3 in DNA: TGTGCCAGCAGCCAACGGGAGCCCCACAATGAGCAGTTCTTC. V and J are TRBV11-3 and TRBJ2-1, with D possibly being TRBD2 (6 bases). V was cut by 5 bases and J by 5 bases, with 13 bases left in between. Germline-derived CDR1 and CDR2 are SGHNT and YENEEA. This CDR3 has 14 amino acids. The full variable domain, its missing parts supplied by reference TRBV11-3 and TRBJ2-1, is EAGVVQSPRYKIIEKKQPVAFWCNPISGHNTLYWYLQNLGQGPELLIRYENEEAVDDSQLPKDRFSAERLKGVDSTLKIQPAELGDSAVYLCASSQREPHNEQFFGPGTRLTVL.

At least ten counts were recorded for this clonotype. CDR3 DNA: TGTGCCACCAGTGACCCGAACACTGAAGCTTTCTTT. Translation: CATSDPNTEAFF. The chain has TRBV24-1 and TRBJ1-1; D gene unclear. The CDR3 consists of 12 residues. The germline gives CDR1 KGHDR, CDR2 SFDVKD. V was shortened by 4 bases and J by 1 base, with 3 bases between the two germline ends.

With respect to this clonotype: A much larger clone differs by one base, so this may be a read error. In nucleotides, the CDR3 is TGTGCCAGCAGCCCACAGGGGGCTAATGAAAAACTGTTTTTT. It encodes CASSPQGANEKLFF. The chain is built from TRBV7-2 and TRBJ1-4; the match to TRBD1 covers 8 bases. The junction had 2 bases not matched to a gene; V was cut back by 5 bases and J by 3 bases. Germline V CDR1 and CDR2: SGHTA, FQGNSA. There are 14 residues in the CDR3.

This clonotype was counted ten times or more. The chain has TRBV24-1 and TRBJ2-3, with D unresolved. Trimming removed 1 base from V and 3 bases from J, with 10 bases in between. From germline, CDR1 is KGHDR and CDR2 SFDVKD. The CDR3 has 15 residues. CDR3 amino acids: CATSDFGGSTDTQYF. Here the CDR3 DNA reads TGTGCCACCAGTGATTTCGGCGGCAGTACAGATACGCAGTATTTT.

With regard to this clonotype: A read error may explain this, as a much larger clone is one base away. J is TRBJ2-3 and V is TRBV20-1, with D perhaps TRBD1 (6 bases). Germline CDR1 is DFQATT and CDR2 is SNEGSKA (reference sequence). CDR3 length: 13 amino acids. The ends were cut back, 7 bases at V and 4 bases at J, with 15 bases in the middle. CDR3 amino acids: CSVTGKDPDTQYF. CDR3 DNA: TGCAGTGTAACAGGGAAAGACCCAGATACGCAGTATTTT.

The chain carries TRBV19 and TRBJ1-1; possibly TRBD1 for D (5 bases). The V gene's germline CDR1 is LNHDA and CDR2 SQIVND (reference sequence). The CDR3 is made up of 14 amino acids. Trimming pared 5 bases from V and 0 bases from J, leaving 10 bases between. The CDR3 spells CASSQSRVNTEAFF. The CDR3 region has the DNA TGTGCCAGTAGTCAGTCCAGGGTGAACACTGAAGCTTTCTTT.

The rearrangement joins TRBV9 to TRBJ1-4; D might be TRBD1 (5 bases). The V end was cut by 3 bases, the J end by 6 bases, with 18 bases between. CDR3 length: 16 amino acids. Per germline, CDR1 SGDLS and CDR2 YYNGEE. The CDR3 here is CASSAERGLGDEKLFF. CDR3 coding DNA: TGTGCCAGCAGCGCAGAGAGGGGCTTGGGGGATGAAAAACTGTTTTTT. The full variable domain, in which reference TRBV9 and TRBJ1-4 provide the parts outside the CDR3, is DSGVTQTPKHLITATGQRVTLRCSPRSGDLSVYWYQQSLDQGLQFLIQYYNGEERAKGNILERFSAQQFPDLHSELNLSSLELGDSALYFCASSAERGLGDEKLFFGSGTQLSVL.

This clonotype showed up many times. The rearrangement links TRBV6-5 to TRBJ2-5, with TRBD2 matching 7 bases. With 2 bases clipped from V and 0 bases from J, the junction kept 9 bases outside the gene matches. Germline V gene lookup returns CDR1 MNHEY and CDR2 SVGAGI. This CDR3 has 17 residues. CDR3 nucleotides: TGTGCCAGCAGTTACAGGAAACTAGCGCAACACCAAGAGACCCAGTACTTC. Translated: CASSYRKLAQHQETQYF.

The chain recombines TRBV19 with TRBJ1-5; D is possibly TRBD1 (5 bases). The CDR3 covers 15 residues. Germline CDR1 and CDR2: LNHDA and SQIVND (reference sequence). V was clipped by 3 bases and J by 0 bases, with 9 bases between them. In DNA form, the CDR3 reads TGTGCCAGTAGTATGGGGGTATATAGCAATCAGCCCCAGCATTTT. This translates into CASSMGVYSNQPQHF.

The rearrangement uses TRBV20-1 and TRBJ2-2; 11 nucleotides align to TRBD1. Germline V lookup: CDR1 DFQATT, CDR2 SNEGSKA (reference sequence). The length of the CDR3 is 15 residues. J was trimmed by 10 bases and V by 1 base; bases with no gene match: 8. The CDR3 protein is CSARGDRGILEELFF. CDR3 DNA sequence: TGCAGTGCTAGAGGGGACAGGGGGATTCTAGAGGAGCTGTTTTTT.

The sample holds many counts of this clonotype. This chain joins TRBV5-5 and TRBJ2-7; TRBD2 might be the D (5 bases). The CDR3 contains 13 residues. Germline V lookup: CDR1 SGHKS, CDR2 YYEKEE (reference sequence). V was pared by 4 bases and J by 10 bases, with 18 bases between. CDR3 region: CASSSGTSIQQYF. The CDR3, as DNA: TGTGCCAGCAGCAGCGGAACTAGTATTCAACAGTACTTC.

At least ten counts were recorded for this clonotype. The V call is TRBV5-1, the J call TRBJ2-3, with 7 positions matching TRBD1. CDR3 size: 14 residues. Unmatched junction bases numbered 4, after V lost 3 bases and J lost 3 bases. The germline V gene encodes CDR1 SGHRS and CDR2 YFSETQ. The CDR3 DNA sequence: TGCGCCAGCAGCTCCGGACAGGTTACAGATACGCAGTATTTT. Translating it yields CASSSGQVTDTQYF.

V gene TRBV10-2 combines with J gene TRBJ2-1; D call uncertain. V was trimmed by 7 bases and J by 5 bases, leaving 6 bases between them. CDR1 and CDR2 (germline): WSHSY, SAAADI. There are 11 residues in the CDR3. The CDR3: CASINHNEQFF. The CDR3 DNA sequence: TGCGCCAGCATCAATCACAATGAGCAGTTCTTC.

The genes are TRBV12-3 or TRBV12-4 and TRBJ1-1, with TRBD1 as a possible D gene (5 bases). The CDR3 sequence is 15 residues long. The V and J ends lost 6 bases and 0 bases respectively, with 14 bases between them. In nucleotides, the CDR3 is TGTGCCAGCAGGGTATCGGGACGGATGAACACTGAAGCTTTCTTT. This encodes CASRVSGRMNTEAFF.